What follows are 9 T cell receptor beta chains derived from one specimen sequenced in a study of cytomegalovirus exposure and HLA in healthy donors. PCR used 60 Vbeta primers and 13 Jbeta primers. Sequencing was performed with immunoSEQ multiplex PCR; in TCRdb, only in-frame clones are kept and a portion is missing. The sample lists 120,000 to 150,000 clones; roughly 85% were seen once. The sequencing sample was made of PBMCs. The receptors derive from a male donor in good health and CMV-seronegative.

The CDR3 protein is CASRSLTRGNIQYF. In DNA, the CDR3 is TGTGCCAGTAGGTCCTTAACAAGGGGAAACATTCAGTACTTC. The V and J genes are TRBV19 and TRBJ2-4; D possibly corresponds to TRBD1 (5 bases). Per the germline V gene, CDR1 is LNHDA and CDR2 is SQIVND (reference sequence). The CDR3 loop spans 14 amino acids. The ends were cut back, 6 bases at V and 6 bases at J, with 15 bases in the middle. Full variable domain (missing parts from reference TRBV19 and TRBJ2-4): DGGITQSPKYLFRKEGQNVTLSCEQNLNHDAMYWYRQDPGQGLRLIYYSQIVNDFQKGDIAEGYSVSREKKESFPLTVTSAQKNPTAFYLCASRSLTRGNIQYFGAGTRLSVL.

Comment on this clone: This sample also contains other DNA sequences that code for the same CDR3. The chain is built from TRBV19 and TRBJ2-1; 7 bases agree with TRBD2. The germline V gene encodes CDR1 LNHDA and CDR2 SQIVND (reference sequence). There are 15 residues in the CDR3. After removal of 3 bases from V and 0 bases from J, the junction contained 2 bases not matched to a gene. The CDR3 spells CASSIGRGSYNEQFF. CDR3 nucleotide sequence: TGTGCCAGTAGTATTGGGAGGGGCTCCTACAATGAGCAGTTCTTC.

There are a few counts of this clone. This chain connects TRBV19 to TRBJ1-4; D might be TRBD1 (6 bases). Germline CDR1 reads LNHDA; CDR2 reads SQIVND (reference sequence). CDR3 length: 17 residues. V lost 9 bases, J lost 7 bases, and 27 bases lay in between. The CDR3 reads CASNPARGGLGSEKLFF. CDR3 nucleotides: TGTGCCAGCAACCCGGCACGAGGGGGTTTGGGAAGTGAAAAACTGTTTTTT.

The chain uses TRBV5-1 and TRBJ2-7; D is ambiguous. The CDR3 contains 14 residues. Germline CDR1 reads SGHRS; CDR2 reads YFSETQ. V lost 4 bases and J lost 0, with 11 bases in between. CDR3 coding DNA: TGCGCCAGCAGCATCGGCGACAACTCCTACGAGCAGTACTTC. This codes for CASSIGDNSYEQYF.

The chain recombines TRBV5-4 with TRBJ2-7, with 7 bases that match TRBD1. Losses at the gene ends were 5 bases for V and 4 bases for J; bases not matched to a gene: 3. Per the germline V gene, CDR1 is SGHNT and CDR2 is YYREEE (reference sequence). The CDR3 length is 12 residues. DNA of the CDR3: TGTGCCAGCAGTCGGGACAGTTACGAGCAGTACTTC. This codes for CASSRDSYEQYF.

This chain links TRBV27 with TRBJ2-5, with 12 bases identical to TRBD2. The length of the CDR3 is 15 residues. V was clipped by 0 bases and J by 10 bases; unmatched bases: 6. Germline V gives CDR1 MNHEY, CDR2 SMNVEV (reference sequence). In nucleotides, the CDR3 is TGTGCCAGCAGTTTATCGACTAGCGGGAGTTTGGACCAGTACTTC. Protein: CASSLSTSGSLDQYF.

The table lists this clone with a count of one. The chain is built from TRBV7-9 and TRBJ1-1, with 8 bases aligning to TRBD1. Per germline, CDR1 SEHNR and CDR2 FQNEAQ (reference sequence). The trim removed 5 bases at V and 7 bases at J, leaving 3 bases unmatched. CDR3 length: 12 residues. The CDR3 is CASSPGQGEAFF. CDR3 bases: TGTGCCAGCAGCCCAGGACAGGGTGAAGCTTTCTTT.

As concerns this clone: Relative to the germline gene, one junction end is altered; a read error may explain this. The chain uses TRBV6-4 and TRBJ2-2, with 8 bases fitting TRBD1. Germline-derived CDR1 and CDR2 are MRHNA and SNTAGT. CDR3 size: 15 residues. DNA of the CDR3: TGTGCCAGCAGTTACTCCTCGGACAGGGCCGGGGAGCTGTTTTTT. Amino acid sequence: CASSYSSDRAGELFF.

This chain uses TRBV6-5 with TRBJ2-7; TRBD1 is a possible D gene (6 bases). Trimming pared 4 bases from V and 11 bases from J, leaving 15 bases between. The germline gives CDR1 MNHEY, CDR2 SVGAGI. This CDR3 region has 12 residues. The CDR3 here is CASSLKQGFEYF. CDR3 sequence (DNA): TGTGCCAGCAGTTTGAAACAGGGTTTTGAGTACTTC.